The 18 T cell receptor beta chains below were found in one sample sequenced in a study of T cell responses to AZD1222 COVID-19 vaccine. Repertoires were generated with immunoSEQ multiplex PCR, while TCRdb's copy carries only in-frame clones and drops some. The table lists some 94,000 clones, more than 90% of them singletons, with roughly an eighth in the top ten. The source material was peripheral blood, sampled on day 0 of AZD1222 vaccination. Receptors were obtained from an adult in good health.

This rearrangement joins TRBV5-1 to TRBJ1-4; the D is unclear. V dropped 6 bases and J dropped 5 bases, with 17 bases sitting between them. Germline CDR1 SGHRS, CDR2 YFSETQ. This CDR3 region has 15 residues. As DNA, the CDR3 is TGCGCCAGCACCGTTAAACCAAGCGAGAATGAAAAACTGTTTTTT. It encodes CASTVKPSENEKLFF.

This clone was recorded once. The V gene is TRBV7-2, the J gene TRBJ1-4; D uncertain. Germline CDR1 is SGHTA and CDR2 is FQGNSA. This CDR3 spans 13 amino acids. The V gene lost 8 bases and the J gene lost 5 bases, with 12 bases spanning the gap. In DNA form, the CDR3 reads TGTGCCAGCGGCTCTGGTCAAAATGAAAAACTGTTTTTT. Encoded protein: CASGSGQNEKLFF.

This chain uses TRBV12-3 or TRBV12-4 with TRBJ2-7; D is unresolved. V lost 4 bases to trimming and J lost 3 bases, with 7 bases between them. There are 12 residues in the CDR3. The CDR3 sequence: CASSWWGYEQYF. In DNA, the CDR3 is TGTGCCAGCAGTTGGTGGGGCTACGAGCAGTACTTC.

The chain has TRBV6-2 or TRBV6-3 and TRBJ2-7; no clear D. Germline-derived CDR1 and CDR2 are MNHEY and SVGEGT. The ends were cut back, 4 bases at V and 3 bases at J, with 13 bases in the middle. The CDR3 loop spans 14 amino acids. In DNA, the CDR3 is TGTGCCAGCAGTTCCTTTCGACTGGACTACGAGCAGTACTTC. Protein sequence: CASSSFRLDYEQYF.

The rearrangement joins TRBV4-1 to TRBJ1-2; D not resolved. The V gene's germline CDR1 is MGHRA and CDR2 YSYEKL. V gave up 3 bases and J gave up 3 bases, with 11 bases separating them. This CDR3 contains 14 residues. The CDR3 reads CASSQATEDYGYTF. In DNA, the CDR3 is TGCGCCAGCAGCCAGGCGACGGAAGACTATGGCTACACCTTC.

The chain uses TRBV5-6 and TRBJ2-3, with D unresolved. CDR1 SGHDT and CDR2 YYEEEE come from the germline V gene. The ends were cut back, 6 bases at V and 2 bases at J, with 4 bases in the middle. There are 11 residues in the CDR3. CDR3 amino acids: CASTATDTQYF. Here the CDR3 DNA reads TGTGCCAGCACCGCCACAGATACGCAGTATTTT.

This sequence joins TRBV2 and TRBJ1-1, with D uncertain. CDR3 length: 12 amino acids. V lost 2 bases, J lost 5 bases, and 6 bases lay in between. CDR1 SNHLY and CDR2 FYNNEI come from the germline V gene. The CDR3 nucleotides read TGTGCCAGCAGTGAACAGTCTACTGAAGCTTTCTTT. Its translation: CASSEQSTEAFF.

This clone has a single count. V gene TRBV4-1 combines with J gene TRBJ1-5; D may be TRBD1 (6 bases). From germline, CDR1 is MGHRA and CDR2 YSYEKL. V lost 3 bases to trimming and J lost 4 bases, with 16 bases between them. The CDR3 consists of 16 residues. The chain's CDR3 is CASSHTTGLRNQPQHF. The DNA of the CDR3 is TGCGCCAGCAGCCACACGACAGGTTTGAGAAATCAGCCCCAGCATTTT.

The rearrangement uses TRBV6-2 or TRBV6-3 and TRBJ1-5; D perhaps matches TRBD1 (5 bases). CDR3 length equals 13 residues. The germline V gene has CDR1 MNHEY and CDR2 SVGEGT. V lost 6 bases to trimming and J lost 2 bases, with 8 bases between them. This CDR3 reads CASSRGGNQPQHF. DNA for the CDR3: TGTGCCAGCAGCCGAGGGGGCAATCAGCCCCAGCATTTT.

This chain connects TRBV28 to TRBJ2-3; the D is unclear. In germline, CDR1 is MDHEN, CDR2 SYDVKM. The CDR3 is made up of 13 amino acids. The V end lost 5 bases, the J end lost 8 bases, and 14 bases lay between the germline ends. The CDR3 DNA sequence: TGTGCCAGCAGTGTTAAGATGTCCGGTACGCAGTATTTT. The encoded protein is CASSVKMSGTQYF.

The chain combines TRBV5-1 with TRBJ2-7; 13 bases match TRBD2. This CDR3 is 16 amino acids long. Germline CDR1 is SGHRS and CDR2 is YFSETQ. V shed 3 bases, J shed 5 bases, and the junction held 8 bases outside the gene matches. The CDR3, as DNA: TGCGCCAGCAGCTGGAATACTAGCGGGAGGGTCGACGAGCAGTACTTC. Its translation is CASSWNTSGRVDEQYF.

In its sample, this clone was seen a few times. This chain links TRBV19 with TRBJ1-2; TRBD1 might be the D (5 bases). V dropped 5 bases and J dropped 3 bases, with 25 bases sitting between them. The CDR3 contains 18 residues. CDR1 is LNHDA, CDR2 SQIVND, per germline (reference sequence). The CDR3 reads CASSLRRDGRRLDYGYTF. CDR3 coding DNA: TGTGCCAGTAGTCTTCGCCGGGACGGGAGGAGGTTGGACTATGGCTACACCTTC.

This chain links TRBV10-3 with TRBJ1-5; D is uncertain. CDR1 is ENHRY, CDR2 SYGVKD, per germline. Trimming stripped 4 bases from V and 2 bases from J, with 9 bases between. This CDR3 spans 14 amino acids. As DNA, the CDR3 is TGTGCCATCAGTGGAAGGGATGGCAATCAGCCCCAGCATTTT. This codes for CAISGRDGNQPQHF.

Only one count was recorded for this clone. The chain uses TRBV2 and TRBJ2-6, with 7 bases fitting TRBD1. V shed 1 base and J 2 bases; nucleotides not matched to a gene: 5. Looked up from germline, CDR1 is SNHLY and CDR2 is FYNNEI. The CDR3 covers 17 residues. The CDR3 sequence is CASSEDRGSPGANVLTF. In DNA, the CDR3 is TGTGCCAGCAGTGAAGACAGGGGATCCCCTGGGGCCAACGTCCTGACTTTC.

The chain uses TRBV6-5 and TRBJ2-7; the match to TRBD1 covers 9 bases. There are 15 residues in the CDR3. J was trimmed by 2 bases and V by 0 bases; bases with no gene match: 2. Per germline, CDR1 MNHEY and CDR2 SVGAGI. The CDR3 loop reads CASSYSTGGAYEQYF. DNA of the CDR3: TGTGCCAGCAGTTACTCGACAGGGGGGGCCTACGAGCAGTACTTC.

With regard to this clone: The identical CDR3 is also encoded by other nucleotide sequences in the sample. The chain uses TRBV7-8 and TRBJ2-2; no clear D gene. The CDR3 has 14 amino acids. The V and J ends lost 1 base and 4 bases respectively, with 7 bases between them. The germline V gene has CDR1 SGHVS and CDR2 FQNEAQ. DNA for the CDR3: TGTGCCAGCAGCTTAGGGGGTATCACCGGGGAGCTGTTTTTT. Protein: CASSLGGITGELFF.

The gene calls are TRBV7-9 and TRBJ1-4; D is perhaps TRBD1 (5 bases). V lost 5 bases and J lost 6, with 22 bases in between. There are 17 residues in the CDR3. The V gene's germline CDR1 is SEHNR and CDR2 FQNEAQ (reference sequence). CDR3 protein: CASSHKPSGQYHEKLFF. DNA of the CDR3: TGTGCCAGCAGCCATAAACCCTCGGGGCAATATCATGAAAAACTGTTTTTT. Together with reference TRBV7-9 and TRBJ1-4, the CDR3 gives the full variable domain: DTGVSQNPRHKITKRGQNVTFRCDPISEHNRLYWYRQTLGQGPEFLTYFQNEAQLEKSRLLSDRFSAERPKGSFSTLEIQRTEQGDSAMYLCASSHKPSGQYHEKLFFGSGTQLSVL.

V usage is TRBV9 and J usage is TRBJ1-4, with D perhaps TRBD1 (6 bases). CDR3 length: 15 amino acids. Germline assignment: CDR1 SGDLS and CDR2 YYNGEE. The V end was cut by 3 bases, the J end by 6 bases, with 15 bases between. CDR3 in DNA: TGTGCCAGCAGCGCCAGCGGGACATCTTATGAAAAACTGTTTTTT. This gives the protein CASSASGTSYEKLFF.